Listed here are 14 T cell receptor beta chains from one sample, sequenced in a study of blood T cell repertoires in COVID-19. This table comes from immunoSEQ multiplex PCR, and its TCRdb copy is limited to in-frame clones, with some not included. Here the sample spans hundreds of thousands of clones, about nine tenths being singletons. What was sequenced was PBMCs or T cells enriched from blood (not recorded which). These TCRs come from a young man who had recovered from COVID-19.

The chain recombines TRBV20-1 with TRBJ2-7; 9 nucleotides match TRBD2. The junction had 8 bases not matched to a gene; V was cut back by 3 bases and J by 5 bases. Looked up from germline, CDR1 is DFQATT and CDR2 is SNEGSKA (reference sequence). This CDR3 is built from 14 residues. The CDR3 spells CSASPASGNHEQYF. CDR3 sequence (DNA): TGCAGTGCTAGTCCGGCTAGCGGGAACCACGAGCAGTACTTC.

This chain uses TRBV27 with TRBJ1-2; TRBD1 might be the D (6 bases). CDR3 length: 13 residues. V lost 2 bases and J 4 bases, leaving 8 bases between the germline ends. Per germline, CDR1 MNHEY and CDR2 SMNVEV (reference sequence). The CDR3 reads CASSLQGSYGYTF. For the CDR3, the DNA is TGTGCCAGCAGTTTACAGGGGAGCTATGGCTACACCTTC.

This clone was observed a single time. Mismatch with germline at one junction end may stem from a read error. J is TRBJ2-7 and V is TRBV19; 9 bases line up with TRBD2. Germline values: CDR1 LNHDA, CDR2 SQIVND (reference sequence). The CDR3 has 15 amino acids. CDR3 sequence: CASSITGTSSDEQYF. As DNA, the CDR3 is TGTGCCAGTAGCATAACCGGGACTAGCTCCGACGAGCAGTACTTC.

V is TRBV5-6 and J is TRBJ2-3; 8 positions match TRBD1. Germline assignment: CDR1 SGHDT and CDR2 YYEEEE. V lost 4 bases, J lost 1 base, and 8 bases stayed unmatched. The CDR3 extends over 16 amino acids. CDR3 sequence: CASSLYRGLGTDTQYF. The CDR3 DNA reads as TGTGCCAGCAGCCTATACAGGGGGTTGGGCACAGATACGCAGTATTTT.

The chain uses TRBV5-6 and TRBJ1-5; D gene uncertain. The germline CDR1 and CDR2 sequences are SGHDT and YYEEEE. The V gene lost 0 bases and the J gene lost 0 bases, with 7 bases spanning the gap. The CDR3 consists of 15 residues. The CDR3 spells CASSLGWSSNQPQHF. CDR3 nucleotides: TGTGCCAGCAGCTTGGGGTGGAGTAGCAATCAGCCCCAGCATTTT.

V usage is TRBV28 and J usage is TRBJ2-7, with 8 bases matching TRBD1. Germline CDR1 is MDHEN and CDR2 is SYDVKM. Trimming took 6 bases from V and 0 from J; bases not matched to a gene: 10. The CDR3 length is 16 residues. CDR3 in amino acids: CASRVPGQATSYEQYF. CDR3 in DNA: TGTGCCAGCAGAGTTCCGGGACAGGCTACCTCCTACGAGCAGTACTTC.

The genes are TRBV7-3 and TRBJ2-5; D gene ambiguous. The CDR3 consists of 14 residues. The germline V gene has CDR1 SGHTA and CDR2 FQGTGA. V dropped 6 bases and J dropped 5 bases, with 16 bases sitting between them. The CDR3 here is CASSANGPRETQYF. CDR3 DNA: TGTGCCAGCAGTGCCAATGGGCCCCGGGAGACCCAGTACTTC.

This clone has a single count. The chain carries TRBV7-9 and TRBJ1-4; tentative D call: TRBD1 (5 bases). The V end was cut by 5 bases, the J end by 0 bases, with 19 bases between. The CDR3 covers 18 residues. Germline values: CDR1 SEHNR, CDR2 FQNEAQ (reference sequence). The chain's CDR3 is CASSPPGPGGATNEKLFF. CDR3 bases: TGTGCCAGCAGCCCCCCCGGCCCGGGGGGTGCAACTAATGAAAAACTGTTTTTT.

The chain links TRBV14 to TRBJ2-5, with 9 bases that match TRBD2. V was clipped by 2 bases and J by 3 bases; unmatched bases: 19. This CDR3 spans 20 amino acids. Looked up from germline, CDR1 is SGHDN and CDR2 is FVKESK. CDR3: CASSQKLSLSGRYVEETQYF. CDR3 sequence (DNA): TGTGCCAGCAGCCAAAAATTATCACTAAGCGGGAGGTATGTCGAAGAGACCCAGTACTTC.

CDR3 DNA sequence: TGTGCCAGCAGTTACGGCAGGACTAGCGCGTTCACAGATACGCAGTATTTT. This translates into CASSYGRTSAFTDTQYF. This chain uses TRBV28 with TRBJ2-3, with 9 bases that match TRBD2. With 4 bases clipped from V and 2 bases from J, the junction kept 10 bases outside the gene matches. Germline loops: CDR1 MDHEN, CDR2 SYDVKM. The CDR3 sequence is 17 residues long.

V usage is TRBV9 and J usage is TRBJ2-2; TRBD1 matches at 8 bases. This CDR3 is 16 amino acids long. V lost 0 bases, J lost 4 bases, and 5 bases stayed unmatched. Germline V lookup: CDR1 SGDLS, CDR2 YYNGEE. CDR3 loop: CASSVGAGGLTGELFF. The DNA of the CDR3 is TGTGCCAGCAGCGTAGGGGCAGGGGGCCTCACCGGGGAGCTGTTTTTT.

The chain is built from TRBV30 and TRBJ1-3, with TRBD1 identical over 7 bases. This CDR3 has 15 amino acids. In germline, CDR1 is GTSNPN, CDR2 SVGIG (reference sequence). Losses at the gene ends were 3 bases for V and 4 bases for J; bases not matched to a gene: 9. CDR3 in DNA: TGTGCCTGGAGAGGGGCAGGGGGATCAGGAAACACCATATATTTT. Its translation: CAWRGAGGSGNTIYF. Full variable domain (remainder filled in from reference TRBV30 and TRBJ1-3): SQTIHQWPATLVQPVGSPLSLECTVEGTSNPNLYWYRQAAGRGLQLLFYSVGIGQISSEVPQNLSASRPQDRQFILSSKKLLLSDSGFYLCAWRGAGGSGNTIYFGEGSWLTVV.

The chain couples TRBV6-1 to TRBJ1-2; a weak D match, TRBD1 (6 bases). The V end lost 1 base, the J end lost 3 bases, and 9 bases lay between the germline ends. CDR1 is MNHNS, CDR2 SASEGT, per germline. The CDR3 has 14 residues. In DNA, the CDR3 is TGTGCCAGCAGTGAAGTGGCAGGGGACTATGGCTACACCTTC. This encodes CASSEVAGDYGYTF.

The V gene is TRBV18, the J gene TRBJ1-1; D gene uncertain. This CDR3 has 14 amino acids. Trimming took off 4 bases at V and 1 base at J, with 10 bases between the two ends. Germline loops: CDR1 KGHSH, CDR2 LQKENI. The CDR3 coding sequence is TGTGCCAGCTCACAGCTCAATGAGAACACTGAAGCTTTCTTT. It specifies CASSQLNENTEAFF.